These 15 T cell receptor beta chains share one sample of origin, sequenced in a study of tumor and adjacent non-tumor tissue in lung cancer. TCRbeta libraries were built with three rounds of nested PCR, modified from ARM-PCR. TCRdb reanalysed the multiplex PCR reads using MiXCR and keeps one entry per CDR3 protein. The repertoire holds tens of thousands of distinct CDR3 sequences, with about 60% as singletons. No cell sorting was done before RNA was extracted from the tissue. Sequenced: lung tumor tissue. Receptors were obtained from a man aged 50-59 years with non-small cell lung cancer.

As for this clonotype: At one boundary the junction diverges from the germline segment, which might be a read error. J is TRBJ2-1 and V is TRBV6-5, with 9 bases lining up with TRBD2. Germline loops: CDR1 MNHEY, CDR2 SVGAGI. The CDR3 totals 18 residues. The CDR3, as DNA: TGTGTCAGCAGTTACTCGTTCATAGCGGGAGAGCCGGCCGATGAGCAGTTCTTC. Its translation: CVSSYSFIAGEPADEQFF.

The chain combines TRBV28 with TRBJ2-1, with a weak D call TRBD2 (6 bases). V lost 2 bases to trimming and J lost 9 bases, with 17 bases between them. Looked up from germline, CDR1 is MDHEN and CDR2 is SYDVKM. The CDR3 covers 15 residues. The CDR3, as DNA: TGTGCCAGCAGTTTAGCTAGCGAGAGTTGGAGTGAGCAGTTCTTC. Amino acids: CASSLASESWSEQFF.

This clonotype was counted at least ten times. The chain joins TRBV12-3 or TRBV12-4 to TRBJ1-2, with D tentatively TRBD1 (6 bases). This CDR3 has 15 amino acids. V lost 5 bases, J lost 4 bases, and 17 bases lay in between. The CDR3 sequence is CASSPNEGTLYGYTF. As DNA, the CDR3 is TGTGCCAGCAGTCCCAATGAGGGGACACTCTATGGCTACACCTTC.

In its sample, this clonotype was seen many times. CDR3 sequence: CASSQGANYGYTF. In nucleotides, the CDR3 is TGTGCCAGCAGCCAGGGGGCGAACTATGGCTACACCTTC. The chain uses TRBV28 and TRBJ1-2; the match to TRBD1 covers 8 bases. After removal of 6 bases from V and 2 bases from J, the junction contained 2 bases not matched to a gene. The germline gives CDR1 MDHEN, CDR2 SYDVKM. This CDR3 comprises 13 residues.

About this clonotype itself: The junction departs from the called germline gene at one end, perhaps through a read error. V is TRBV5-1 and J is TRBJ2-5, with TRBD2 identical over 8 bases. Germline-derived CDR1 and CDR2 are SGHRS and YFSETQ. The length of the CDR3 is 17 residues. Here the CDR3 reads CASSLMSSGYIQEIQYF. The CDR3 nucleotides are TGCGCCAGCAGCTTGATGTCTAGCGGGTACATCCAAGAGATCCAGTACTTC.

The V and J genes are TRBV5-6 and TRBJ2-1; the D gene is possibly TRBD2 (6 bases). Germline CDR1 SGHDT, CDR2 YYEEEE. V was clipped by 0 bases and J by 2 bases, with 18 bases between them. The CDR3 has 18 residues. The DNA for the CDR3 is TGTGCCAGCAGCTTGGACAGGCTGAACGGGGGAACCTACAATGAGCAGTTCTTC. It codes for CASSLDRLNGGTYNEQFF.

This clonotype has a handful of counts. The CDR3 DNA reads as TGTGCCGGGAGCTTAGGAAGCGGGAACGAGCAGTTCTTC. Its translation is CAGSLGSGNEQFF. The chain links TRBV11-3 to TRBJ2-1; 7 bases match TRBD2. J lost 10 bases, V lost 11 bases, and 14 bases had no gene match. Germline CDR1 and CDR2: SGHNT and YENEEA. CDR3 length: 13 residues.

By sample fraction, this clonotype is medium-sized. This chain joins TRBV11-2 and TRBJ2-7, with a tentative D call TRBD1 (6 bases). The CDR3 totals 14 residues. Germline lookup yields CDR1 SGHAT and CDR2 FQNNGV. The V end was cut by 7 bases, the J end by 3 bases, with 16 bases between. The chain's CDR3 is CASTTQGASYEQYF. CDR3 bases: TGTGCCAGCACAACACAGGGTGCCAGCTACGAGCAGTACTTC.

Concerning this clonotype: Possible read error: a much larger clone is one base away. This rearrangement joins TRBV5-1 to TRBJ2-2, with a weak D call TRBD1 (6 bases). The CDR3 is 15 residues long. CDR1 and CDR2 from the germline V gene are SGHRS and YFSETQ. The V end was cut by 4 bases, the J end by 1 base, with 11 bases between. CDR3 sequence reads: CASSPGQRNTGELFF. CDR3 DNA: TGCGCCAGCAGCCCGGGACAACGGAACACCGGGGAGCTGTTTTTT. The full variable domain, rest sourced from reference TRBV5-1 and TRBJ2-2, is KAGVTQTPRYLIKTRGQQVTLSCSPISGHRSVSWYQQTPGQGLQFLFEYFSETQRNKGNFPGRFSGRQFSNSRSEMNVSTLELGDSALYLCASSPGQRNTGELFFGEGSRLTVL.

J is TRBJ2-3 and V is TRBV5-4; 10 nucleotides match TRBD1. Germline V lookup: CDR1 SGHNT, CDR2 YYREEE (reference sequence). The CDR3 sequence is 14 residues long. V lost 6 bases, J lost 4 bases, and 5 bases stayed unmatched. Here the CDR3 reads CASNRGTGADTQYF. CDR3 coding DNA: TGTGCCAGCAATCGGGGGACAGGGGCAGATACGCAGTATTTT.

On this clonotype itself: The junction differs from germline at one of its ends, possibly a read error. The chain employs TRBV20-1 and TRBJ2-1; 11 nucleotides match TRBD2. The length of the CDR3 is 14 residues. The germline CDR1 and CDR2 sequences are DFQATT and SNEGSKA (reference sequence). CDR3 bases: TGCAGTGCTACTAGCGGGGGGACCGTGGATGAGCAATACTTC. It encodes CSATSGGTVDEQYF.

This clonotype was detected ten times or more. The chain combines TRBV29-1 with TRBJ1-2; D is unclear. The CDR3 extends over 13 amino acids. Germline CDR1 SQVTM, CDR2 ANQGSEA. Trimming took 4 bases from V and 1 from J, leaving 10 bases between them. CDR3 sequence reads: CSVASGSNYGYTF. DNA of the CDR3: TGCAGCGTTGCCTCGGGGAGTAACTATGGCTACACCTTC.

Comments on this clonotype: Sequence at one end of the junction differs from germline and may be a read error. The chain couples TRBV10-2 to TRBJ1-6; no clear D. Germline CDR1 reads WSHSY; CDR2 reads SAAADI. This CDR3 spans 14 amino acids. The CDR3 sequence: CANTLIGYNSPLHF. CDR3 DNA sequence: TGTGCCAACACCCTTATAGGCTATAATTCACCCCTCCACTTT.

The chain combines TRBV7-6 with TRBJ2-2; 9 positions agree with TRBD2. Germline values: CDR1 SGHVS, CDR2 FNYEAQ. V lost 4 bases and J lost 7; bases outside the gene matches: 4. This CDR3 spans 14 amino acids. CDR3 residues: CASSSSTSGGELFF. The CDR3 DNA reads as TGTGCCAGCAGCTCCTCGACTAGCGGCGGGGAGCTGTTTTTT.

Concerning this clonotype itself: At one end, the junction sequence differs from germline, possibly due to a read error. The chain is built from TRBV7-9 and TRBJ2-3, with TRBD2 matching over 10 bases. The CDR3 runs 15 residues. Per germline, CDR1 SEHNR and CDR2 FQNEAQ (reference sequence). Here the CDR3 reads CASNDPSGSIDTQYF. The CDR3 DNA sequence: TGTGCCAGCAACGATCCTAGCGGGAGCATAGATACGCAGTATTTT. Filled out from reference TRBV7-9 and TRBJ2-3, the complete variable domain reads DTGVSQNPRHKITKRGQNVTFRCDPISEHNRLYWYRQTLGQGPEFLTYFQNEAQLEKSRLLSDRFSAERPKGSFSTLEIQRTEQGDSAMYLCASNDPSGSIDTQYFGPGTRLTVL.